Listed below are T cell receptor beta chains from one sample, sequenced in a study of CD8+CD57+ T cells in acquired aplastic anemia. TCRdb itself ran the reads through MiXCR, one entry per CDR3 protein. The sample shows about 160,000 distinct CDR3 sequences, approximately 44% of them seen only once. The sequencing input was sorted CD4+, CD8+, or CD8+CD57+ T cells (not recorded which) from PBMCs. Receptor source: a human donor in good health. Both conserved end residues are part of each CDR3. Each record gives: clone size, V gene, D gene, J gene, CDR3 protein, CDR3 DNA. A D gene is named only where the DNA matches it firmly. Clone size is given for some rows only: seen once, a few or many times, or a class if the clone is expanded.

>-|TRBV10-3|-|TRBJ2-3
CASSYSAGTDTQYF
TGTGCCAGCAGTTATTCGGCTGGCACAGATACGCAGTATTTT
>many|TRBV6-5|-|TRBJ2-7
CASSLRKNHPYEQYF
TGTGCCAGCAGTTTAAGAAAGAACCATCCTTACGAGCAGTACTTC
>few|TRBV6-2/TRBV6-3|TRBD2|TRBJ2-1
CASSYRSSGGAKYNEQFF
TGTGCCAGCAGTTACAGGTCTAGCGGGGGGGCAAAGTACAATGAGCAGTTCTTC
>many|TRBV7-8|TRBD1|TRBJ2-7
CASSRWDRLYEQYF
TGTGCCAGCAGCCGTTGGGACAGGCTCTACGAGCAGTACTTC
>-|TRBV10-1|-|TRBJ1-2
CARPGIYGYTF
TGCGCCAGGCCAGGGATCTATGGCTACACCTTC
>many|TRBV5-8|-|TRBJ2-7
CASSNRYEQYF
TGTGCCAGCAGCAACCGGTACGAGCAGTACTTC
>many|TRBV2|TRBD1|TRBJ2-7
CASNILGQTYEQYF
TGTGCCAGCAATATCCTGGGACAGACCTACGAGCAGTACTTC
>many|TRBV6-2/TRBV6-3|TRBD1|TRBJ2-7
CASSLTGGEQYF
TGTGCCAGCAGTCTGACAGGGGGCGAACAGTACTTC
>-|TRBV20-1|-|TRBJ2-7
CSARGAEGNYYEQYF
TGCAGTGCTAGGGGTGCAGAGGGGAATTACTACGAGCAGTACTTC
>once|TRBV2|TRBD2|TRBJ2-3
CASNRLAGSTDTQYF
TGTGCCAGCAACCGACTAGCGGGGAGCACAGATACGCAGTATTTT
>few|TRBV20-1|-|TRBJ1-2
CSARTGIANYGYTF
TGCAGTGCTAGGACAGGAATTGCTAACTATGGCTACACCTTC